Following are 27 T cell receptor beta chains from one sample sequenced in a study of radiotherapy plus CTLA-4 blockade in lung cancer. Generated by immunoSEQ multiplex PCR, the TCRdb table keeps only in-frame clones and is missing some. The sample has some 49,000 clones; 80% to 90% are singletons. Sequences were derived from peripheral blood, sampled from a patient treated with radiotherapy plus ipilimumab. These receptor sequences come from a human donor with non-small cell lung cancer whose response to radiotherapy plus ipilimumab could not be evaluated.

The V call is TRBV5-1, the J call TRBJ2-3, with 9 bases matching TRBD2. The CDR3 spans 15 residues. V shed 6 bases and J 1 base; nucleotides not matched to a gene: 6. Per the germline V gene, CDR1 is SGHRS and CDR2 is YFSETQ. The CDR3 loop is CASTQLAGGTDTQYF. CDR3 sequence (DNA): TGCGCCAGCACGCAACTAGCGGGTGGCACAGATACGCAGTATTTT.

This clone has more than one count but fewer than ten. CDR3 bases: TGTGCCAGCAGCCTGGGTAGCGTATCCGAGCAGTACTTC. Translated: CASSLGSVSEQYF. The chain couples TRBV6-5 to TRBJ2-7; TRBD2 might be the D (5 bases). The CDR3 consists of 13 residues. Germline assignment: CDR1 MNHEY and CDR2 SVGAGI. The V end lost 6 bases, the J end lost 6 bases, and 15 bases lay between the germline ends.

This clone was counted only a few times. The chain recombines TRBV9 with TRBJ2-3, with D possibly being TRBD2 (6 bases). Germline V lookup: CDR1 SGDLS, CDR2 YYNGEE. The CDR3 length is 17 residues. Trimming took off 0 bases at V and 0 bases at J, with 14 bases between the two ends. Written as DNA, the CDR3 is TGTGCCAGCAGCGTAGAATCCGGCGGAGGGAGCACAGATACGCAGTATTTT. This encodes CASSVESGGGSTDTQYF.

CDR3 region: CASSLERRGVTGGANVLTF. The CDR3 region has the DNA TGTGCCAGCAGCTTAGAGAGGCGGGGAGTTACGGGAGGGGCCAACGTCCTGACTTTC. The chain recombines TRBV11-2 with TRBJ2-6; D is possibly TRBD2 (6 bases). The CDR3 runs 19 residues. The germline CDR1 and CDR2 sequences are SGHAT and FQNNGV. V was trimmed by 0 bases and J by 4 bases, leaving 19 bases between them.

The chain couples TRBV2 to TRBJ2-7; TRBD2 aligns across 14 bases. The CDR3 runs to 15 residues. V gave up 6 bases and J gave up 6 bases; unmatched junction bases: 7. Germline V gives CDR1 SNHLY, CDR2 FYNNEI. CDR3 residues: CASRGTSGRFGEQYF. CDR3 nucleotide sequence: TGTGCCAGCAGGGGGACTAGCGGGAGATTTGGCGAGCAGTACTTC.

The V gene is TRBV19, the J gene TRBJ2-3; the match to TRBD2 covers 7 bases. Germline V gene sequence: CDR1 LNHDA, CDR2 SQIVND (reference sequence). This CDR3 comprises 17 residues. J lost 1 base, V lost 1 base, and 8 bases had no gene match. The CDR3 loop reads CASSIASLAGRTDTQYF. In DNA, the CDR3 is TGTGCCAGTAGTATAGCTTCCTTAGCGGGCCGCACAGATACGCAGTATTTT.

This clone was recorded a few times. This chain links TRBV7-2 with TRBJ2-3; D possibly corresponds to TRBD2 (5 bases). V was pared by 1 base and J by 5 bases, with 10 bases between. Germline CDR1 is SGHTA and CDR2 is FQGNSA. This CDR3 contains 14 residues. CDR3 residues: CASSLGRPGDTQYF. CDR3 sequence (DNA): TGTGCCAGCAGCTTAGGGAGGCCAGGAGATACGCAGTATTTT.

This chain links TRBV11-2 with TRBJ2-5; 7 bases are shared with TRBD2. CDR1 is SGHAT and CDR2 is FQNNGV in the germline V gene. The junction had 12 bases not matched to a gene; V was cut back by 0 bases and J by 5 bases. The CDR3 extends over 17 amino acids. The CDR3 spells CASSLDLGAGREETQYF. The CDR3 region has the DNA TGTGCCAGCAGCTTAGATCTAGGCGCAGGGCGGGAGGAGACCCAGTACTTC. Full variable domain (rest looked up from reference TRBV11-2 and TRBJ2-5): EAGVAQSPRYKIIEKRQSVAFWCNPISGHATLYWYQQILGQGPKLLIQFQNNGVVDDSQLPKDRFSAERLKGVDSTLKIQPAKLEDSAVYLCASSLDLGAGREETQYFGPGTRLLVL.

The J gene is TRBJ1-2, the V gene TRBV28, with 8 bases that match TRBD1. Per germline, CDR1 MDHEN and CDR2 SYDVKM. V lost 3 bases to trimming and J lost 8 bases; unmatched junction nucleotides: 8. The CDR3 runs 14 residues. CDR3 region: CASSFGQGAGGYTF. The CDR3 nucleotides are TGTGCCAGCAGTTTTGGTCAGGGGGCAGGGGGCTACACCTTC.

The gene calls are TRBV10-3 and TRBJ1-5; 7 bases align to TRBD1. V gave up 6 bases and J gave up 0 bases; unmatched junction bases: 5. Germline values: CDR1 ENHRY, CDR2 SYGVKD. This CDR3 contains 15 residues. CDR3 amino acids: CAISDRANSNQPQHF. For the CDR3, the DNA is TGTGCCATCAGCGACAGGGCTAATAGCAATCAGCCCCAGCATTTT.

The rearrangement links TRBV21-1 to TRBJ1-3; TRBD1 is the table's D call, not checked against the DNA. TRBV21-1 is reported as a pseudogene. This CDR3 is 20 amino acids long. CDR3 residues: CASSKPWDRAHDRPGNTIYF. Written as DNA, the CDR3 is TGTGCCAGCAGCAAACCTTGGGACAGGGCTCACGATAGGCCCGGAAACACCATATATTTT.

V is TRBV28 and J is TRBJ2-7, with a possible D match to TRBD1 (5 bases). Germline CDR1 is MDHEN and CDR2 is SYDVKM. The CDR3 runs 14 residues. With 3 bases removed from V and 6 bases from J, the gap between germline ends came to 15 bases. CDR3 nucleotide sequence: TGTGCCAGCAGTTTTACCTCCCCCCAGGGCGAGCAGTACTTC. Translated: CASSFTSPQGEQYF.

The chain joins TRBV11-2 to TRBJ1-4; 10 nucleotides align to TRBD1. The J segment lost 4 bases and the V segment lost 5 bases, leaving 4 bases of the junction unmatched. CDR1 and CDR2 from the germline V gene are SGHAT and FQNNGV. This CDR3 is built from 15 residues. The CDR3 region is CASSPRTGGNEKLFF. For the CDR3, the DNA is TGTGCCAGCAGCCCCCGGACAGGGGGTAATGAAAAACTGTTTTTT.

The rearrangement links TRBV19 to TRBJ2-6; D not resolved. V shed 3 bases and J shed 0 bases, with 18 bases lying between them. Germline V gives CDR1 LNHDA, CDR2 SQIVND (reference sequence). CDR3 length: 19 amino acids. In nucleotides, the CDR3 is TGTGCCAGTAGTATGGCGACTGTCATTACAAGCTCTGGGGCCAACGTCCTGACTTTC. It is translated as CASSMATVITSSGANVLTF.

The chain uses TRBV7-9 and TRBJ1-1; D is possibly TRBD1 (5 bases). V was cut by 7 bases and J by 2 bases, with 17 bases left in between. From germline, CDR1 is SEHNR and CDR2 FQNEAQ (reference sequence). This CDR3 has 15 amino acids. The CDR3 coding sequence is TGTGCCAGCATGAAACGCTGGGGCGTAAACACTGAAGCTTTCTTT. Protein sequence: CASMKRWGVNTEAFF.

V usage is TRBV6-5 and J usage is TRBJ2-1, with a possible D match to TRBD2 (6 bases). The CDR3 is 15 residues long. Germline lookup yields CDR1 MNHEY and CDR2 SVGAGI. V lost 10 bases, J lost 4 bases, and 20 bases lay in between. For the CDR3, the DNA is TGTGCCACCTCCGCCGGGGACTTACAATACAATGAGCAGTTCTTC. As protein: CATSAGDLQYNEQFF.

This clone showed up just once. The chain couples TRBV6-1 to TRBJ2-7; D ambiguous. The germline V and J ends were trimmed by 2 bases and 4 bases, with 9 bases remaining between them. This CDR3 has 13 residues. The germline CDR1 and CDR2 sequences are MNHNS and SASEGT. The CDR3, as DNA: TGTGCCAGCAGTGAAAGTGGAGTTTACGAGCAGTACTTC. Its protein product is CASSESGVYEQYF.

V usage is TRBV27 and J usage is TRBJ1-3, with D perhaps matching TRBD1 (6 bases). V was pared by 5 bases and J by 2 bases, with 13 bases between. The CDR3 loop spans 15 amino acids. The germline V gene has CDR1 MNHEY and CDR2 SMNVEV (reference sequence). CDR3: CASSPTGSAGNTIYF. The CDR3 DNA sequence: TGTGCCAGCAGTCCTACAGGGTCCGCTGGAAACACCATATATTTT.

The CDR3 DNA reads as TGTGCCAGCAGCTACAGCGGGAGGGCCTACAATGAGCAGTTCTTC. It is translated as CASSYSGRAYNEQFF. This sequence joins TRBV7-6 and TRBJ2-1; 10 bases line up with TRBD2. Germline-derived CDR1 and CDR2 are SGHVS and FNYEAQ. The V gene end was trimmed by 4 bases and the J gene end by 2 bases; junction bases not matched to a gene: 2. This CDR3 is 15 amino acids long.

This chain links TRBV7-2 with TRBJ1-2; D is possibly TRBD1 (5 bases). This CDR3 spans 13 amino acids. Germline CDR1 reads SGHTA; CDR2 reads FQGNSA. V lost 5 bases, J lost 8 bases, and 15 bases lay in between. CDR3 nucleotides: TGTGCCAGCAGCACGGCGGGGGAGGGAGGCTACACCTTC. This encodes CASSTAGEGGYTF.

The chain recombines TRBV18 with TRBJ2-7; 7 positions match TRBD2. The CDR3 loop spans 13 amino acids. V shed 5 bases, J shed 3 bases, and the junction held 4 bases outside the gene matches. Germline CDR1 and CDR2: KGHSH and LQKENI. The CDR3 DNA reads TGTGCCAGCTCAACGGGACTACGCTACGAGCAGTACTTC. This sequence encodes CASSTGLRYEQYF.

This clone appeared a single time. The gene calls are TRBV27 and TRBJ2-1; TRBD1 aligns across 10 bases. The CDR3 contains 12 residues. Germline values: CDR1 MNHEY, CDR2 SMNVEV (reference sequence). With 6 bases clipped from V and 10 bases from J, the junction kept 3 bases outside the gene matches. For the CDR3, the DNA is TGTGCCAGCAGGACAGGGGGCGAGGAGCAGTTCTTC. Residues: CASRTGGEEQFF.

In nucleotides, the CDR3 is TGCGCCAGCAGCTTGGTAGGGGACTCTGGAAACACCATATATTTT. Its translation: CASSLVGDSGNTIYF. The rearrangement joins TRBV5-1 to TRBJ1-3, with a tentative D call TRBD1 (5 bases). In germline, CDR1 is SGHRS, CDR2 YFSETQ. This CDR3 comprises 15 residues. Trimming took 0 bases from V and 0 from J, leaving 7 bases between them.

This clone showed up just once. V usage is TRBV7-9 and J usage is TRBJ2-7, with D possibly matching TRBD2 (6 bases). The CDR3 is made up of 15 amino acids. Germline CDR1 is SEHNR and CDR2 is FQNEAQ (reference sequence). Trimming left V 1 base short and J 3 bases short, with 13 bases between. CDR3 DNA sequence: TGTGCCAGCAGCTTAGATGGGGGGAAATTCTACGAGCAGTACTTC. It is translated as CASSLDGGKFYEQYF.

The chain has TRBV30 and TRBJ1-4; tentatively, D is TRBD1 (6 bases). The V end was cut by 5 bases, the J end by 8 bases, with 18 bases between. This CDR3 contains 14 residues. In germline, CDR1 is GTSNPN, CDR2 SVGIG (reference sequence). This CDR3 is CAWAMRAQGEKLFF. CDR3 nucleotides: TGTGCCTGGGCCATGCGGGCCCAGGGGGAAAAACTGTTTTTT.

Here the CDR3 reads CASSLELAGGHEQYF. Here the CDR3 DNA reads TGCGCCAGCAGCCTCGAGTTAGCGGGTGGCCACGAGCAGTACTTC. The chain carries TRBV4-3 and TRBJ2-7; 7 positions agree with TRBD2. The V gene's germline CDR1 is LGHNA and CDR2 YSLEER. Trimming removed 4 bases from V and 5 bases from J; junction bases left unmatched: 11. The CDR3 is made up of 15 amino acids.

This clone was observed a few times. V usage is TRBV6-4 and J usage is TRBJ2-1; 14 positions match TRBD2. V was pared by 11 bases and J by 3 bases, with 15 bases of the junction left unmatched. The CDR3 totals 18 residues. The V gene's germline CDR1 is MRHNA and CDR2 SNTAGT. The DNA for the CDR3 is TGTGCCCAGCGTCAAGGACTAGCGGGAGGAATGAGCTACAATGAGCAGTTCTTC. It translates to CAQRQGLAGGMSYNEQFF.